Described below is a single T cell receptor (beta chain) sequence and its context. What it recognizes is unknown. Genomic DNA per cell subset filled all wells of several immunoSEQ plates. The repertoire was sequenced with immunoSEQ multiplex PCR; TCRdb's copy has only in-frame clones and lacks some. The data hold about 2.4 million clones, with roughly 93% observed a single time. The sample is drawn from a study of shared clonotypes between healthy human individuals. As for the study in general: Plates per donor: three CD4 naive, three CD4 memory, two CD8 naive, one CD8 memory.

General study points: Inspection by rarefaction showed sorted-subset sequencing to be incomplete despite large depth.

The origin of this receptor is a man aged 18-30 years in good health. Some clones in this sample may be carry-over from other donors' samples. The sequencing input was naive CD4+ T cells from PBMCs. The subset is: CD45RA+ positively selected.

CDR3 DNA sequence: TGTGCCAGCAGCTATAGGGGACTAGGCACCTACGAGCAGTACTTC. Translating it yields CASSYRGLGTYEQYF. The V gene is TRBV5-6, the J gene TRBJ2-7; 8 bases map to TRBD2. The CDR3 is 15 residues long. V was clipped by 3 bases and J by 2 bases; unmatched bases: 7. Germline CDR1 is SGHDT and CDR2 is YYEEEE.